This T cell receptor beta chain was recorded in a study of blood T cell repertoires in COVID-19 (dated by TCRdb to 2020 to 2021). General notes on the study: Samples from collaborators originated in the United States, Italy and Spain and spanned both the acute and convalescent phases of COVID-19. The material from the prospective study consisted of cDNA or gDNA derived from T cells, B-cell-depleted T cells, or PBMCs. Subjects who had been exposed to COVID-19, were actively infected with it, or had recovered from it provided the deeply sampled blood TCRbeta repertoires that made up the dataset. The repertoires were released in a freely available public database meant as a resource for research on the immune response to SARS-CoV-2. Samples were obtained from the ongoing ImmuneRACE study (first 160 participants) and from over 1,000 subjects provided by 6 global collaborators. Nearly every sample came with metadata listing a de-identified subject ID, COVID-19 status, age in years and sex. HLA class I and class II types, where available, came from metadata supplied by the sample provider rather than from assay-based typing.

With regard to this clone: Its binding antigen is unknown. Base quality data are lacking; no much larger clone is found one base away.

The CDR3 numbers 16 residues from cysteine through phenylalanine. The entry retains the CDR3 DNA only, 48 bases that are in frame from base 1. CDR1 SGDLS and CDR2 YYNGEE were looked up in the germline V gene. V is cut by 4 bases and J by 2 bases, and the space between the germline ends is 18 bases. Paper-wide results and their limitations: The amount of clinical and demographic metadata varied by source and participant and was provided uncurated.

TCRbeta CDR3 regions were amplified from genomic DNA using the immunoSEQ Assay, a bias-controlled multiplex PCR. In the original analysis: The number of nucleated cells in each sample was estimated by amplification of reference gene primers within the assay. To quantify the absolute abundance of each unique TCRbeta CDR3 rearrangement, sequence reads were collapsed and filtered. Productive Simpson clonality was computed per sample as the square root of Simpson's diversity index over productive rearrangements. TCRdb stores this immuneACCESS table with in-frame sequences only. Part of the clones is absent; in the studies checked, under half of the shortfall reflects unresolved V genes, and no reason is known for the rest. From that table come the V and J calls and clone size; the DNA was used to work out D and trimming. The sample includes roughly 92,000 clones, with around 87% observed a single time. Of the sample, 7.4% falls within the top ten clones.

Whole blood was collected in K2EDTA tubes by collaborating institutions according to the institutions' own protocols. For TCRbeta analysis, collaborators shipped samples in one of three forms: frozen whole blood, isolated PBMCs, or DNA extracted from either of those sample types. The receptor was isolated from a human donor with acute or convalescent COVID-19. The donor label of this sample is uncertain. The chain was built from TRBV9 and TRBJ1-1; a tentative D match to TRBD1 spans 6 bases. Sequencing was carried out using peripheral blood. CDR3 sequence: CASSRNRGTPNTEAFF. The nucleotide sequence is TGTGCCAGCAGCCGAAATCGAGGGACACCTAACACTGAAGCTTTCTTT. Where the CDR3 stops, the reference TRBV9 and TRBJ1-1 genes take over; the full variable domain is DSGVTQTPKHLITATGQRVTLRCSPRSGDLSVYWYQQSLDQGLQFLIQYYNGEERAKGNILERFSAQQFPDLHSELNLSSLELGDSALYFCASSRNRGTPNTEAFFGQGTRLTVV.